Listed here is a single T cell receptor beta chain. The V segment lost 4 bases and the J segment 3 bases; nucleotides outside the gene matches: 11. CDR3 length equals 17 residues. Looked up from germline, CDR1 is SGHTA and CDR2 is FQGTGA. Repertoires were generated with immunoSEQ multiplex PCR, while TCRdb's copy carries only in-frame clones and drops some. Altogether about 200,000 clones are present, around three quarters being singletons, with the ten largest covering about an eighth. This record belongs to a study of cytotoxic CD8 clonotypes in ibrutinib-treated CLL. This clonotype originated in a human donor with chronic lymphocytic leukemia. This sequence joins TRBV7-3 and TRBJ2-4; 8 bases match TRBD1. The sequencing used PBMCs, collected after 24 months of ibrutinib treatment. The DNA of the CDR3 is TGTGCCAGCAGCTCCGACGGACAGGGAGGTGGCAAAAACATTCAGTACTTC. Amino acid sequence: CASSSDGQGGGKNIQYF. The full variable domain, completed using reference TRBV7-3 and TRBJ2-4, is GAGVSQTPSNKVTEKGKYVELRCDPISGHTALYWYRQSLGQGPEFLIYFQGTGAADDSGLPNDRFFAVRPEGSVSTLKIQRTERGDSAVYLCASSSDGQGGGKNIQYFGAGTRLSVL.